Here is one TCR beta chain with its context. What it binds is unknown. TCRB transcripts that were expressed got sequenced, as all of the isolated RNA had been reverse transcribed. The repertoire was sequenced with immunoSEQ multiplex PCR; TCRdb's copy has only in-frame clones and lacks some. This sample yields about 190,000 clones, of which under 9.5% are seen a single time; under 0.55% belongs to the top ten. The data stem from a study of beta chain features in type 1 diabetes. Study results and limitations: Individuals with type 1 diabetes displayed fewer insertions and more deletions at VDJ junctions. The study found moderately but significantly shorter TCRB CDR3s in all four CD4+ subsets of Type 1 diabetes patients.

Heparinised blood was drawn once per donor, averaging about 116 mL. CD4+ cells of the naive, central memory, regulatory and stem cell-like memory types were sorted via CD45RO/CCR7/CD25/CD127/CD95/CD27. CDR1 SNHLY and CDR2 FYNNEI come from the germline V gene. V shed 5 bases, J shed 12 bases, and the junction held 6 bases outside the gene matches. This CDR3 has 13 amino acids. The source material was central memory CD4+ T cells from blood. This sequence joins TRBV2 and TRBJ1-4; TRBD1 aligns across 10 bases. The clonotype comes from a man aged 18-30 years with type 1 diabetes. CDR3 residues: CASSSRDRGQLFF. As DNA, the CDR3 is TGTGCCAGCAGTAGCCGGGACAGGGGACAACTGTTTTTT.